A selection of T cell receptor beta chains follows, all from one sample in a study of PD-1 blockade in mismatch repair-deficient tumors. Method: immunoSEQ multiplex PCR; TCRdb's copy keeps in-frame clones and lacks some. The sample lists tens of thousands of clones, about 81% seen once, with about 3% in the top ten. Sample: PBMCs, taken before pembrolizumab treatment. The receptors shown here come from an adult with mismatch repair-deficient cancer. Both conserved end residues are part of each CDR3. The D gene is left open where the match is weak.

CDR3 length: 14
V gene: TRBV30
D gene: -
CDR3 protein: CAWSYKTRTSEQYF

CDR3 length: 17
V gene: TRBV19
D gene: TRBD2
CDR3 protein: CASSSSGRASPTDTQYF

CDR3 length: 22
V gene: TRBV6-1
D gene: TRBD1
CDR3 protein: CASSERGGSTGAALSGANVLTF

CDR3 length: 16
V gene: TRBV6-6
D gene: TRBD2
CDR3 protein: CASSPPKPGGKNEQFF

CDR3 length: 13
V gene: TRBV10-1
D gene: -
CDR3 protein: CASSEQGHQPQHF

CDR3 length: 12
V gene: TRBV28
D gene: -
CDR3 protein: CASRDWGTEAFF

CDR3 length: 16
V gene: TRBV7-9
D gene: TRBD1
CDR3 protein: CASSETGAPSYNEQFF

CDR3 length: 15
V gene: TRBV11-2
D gene: TRBD1
CDR3 protein: CASSFRGNAYNEQFF

CDR3 length: 14
V gene: TRBV7-2
D gene: -
CDR3 protein: CASSFLDSYYEQYF

CDR3 length: 18
V gene: TRBV15
D gene: TRBD2
CDR3 protein: CATSRDAVTASGILERFF

CDR3 length: 15
V gene: TRBV6-5
D gene: TRBD1
CDR3 protein: CASNPRDRVSDTQYF

CDR3 length: 13
V gene: TRBV27
D gene: TRBD1
CDR3 protein: CASRRTGPSPLHF

CDR3 length: 15
V gene: TRBV19
D gene: TRBD2
CDR3 protein: CASSIIGGSMETQYF

CDR3 length: 15
V gene: TRBV5-1
D gene: TRBD2
CDR3 protein: CASRPPGLGTGELFF

CDR3 length: 17
V gene: TRBV6-4
D gene: TRBD1
CDR3 protein: CASRTDGTGVYLWEQFF

CDR3 length: 15
V gene: TRBV4-1
D gene: -
CDR3 protein: CASSRYQDSSYEQYF

CDR3 length: 13
V gene: TRBV2
D gene: -
CDR3 protein: CASTFWGGHEQYF

CDR3 length: 14
V gene: TRBV7-3
D gene: TRBD2
CDR3 protein: CASSTGLAGETQYF

CDR3 length: 16
V gene: TRBV7-2
D gene: TRBD2
CDR3 protein: CASSVLAGGSYNEQFF

CDR3 length: 13
V gene: TRBV28
D gene: TRBD1
CDR3 protein: CASNPGQDYGYTF

CDR3 length: 14
V gene: TRBV2
D gene: -
CDR3 protein: CASRVDPGYQPQHF

CDR3 length: 14
V gene: TRBV19
D gene: TRBD1
CDR3 protein: CASREQGASYGYTF

CDR3 length: 13
V gene: TRBV6-4
D gene: -
CDR3 protein: CASSLAENQPQHF

CDR3 length: 15
V gene: TRBV27
D gene: TRBD1
CDR3 protein: CASSRGQGRNQPQHF

CDR3 length: 15
V gene: TRBV28
D gene: TRBD1
CDR3 protein: CASTIQGALSYEQYF

CDR3 length: 15
V gene: TRBV5-1
D gene: TRBD2
CDR3 protein: CASRTGLAGAYEQYF

CDR3 length: 14
V gene: TRBV15
D gene: -
CDR3 protein: CATSRGQRNTEAFF

CDR3 length: 15
V gene: TRBV9
D gene: TRBD2
CDR3 protein: CASSPTSGNYNEQFF

CDR3 length: 16
V gene: TRBV2
D gene: -
CDR3 protein: CASSLQGNQHNSPLHF

CDR3 length: 16
V gene: TRBV27
D gene: -
CDR3 protein: CASSLSRGTNSYEQYF

CDR3 length: 12
V gene: TRBV4-1
D gene: -
CDR3 protein: CASSHPYGKLFF

CDR3 length: 16
V gene: TRBV28
D gene: -
CDR3 protein: CASSLRGHLSSYEQYF

CDR3 length: 15
V gene: TRBV30
D gene: -
CDR3 protein: CAWSVRAGAGETQYF

CDR3 length: 14
V gene: TRBV9
D gene: -
CDR3 protein: CASSSGQINSPLHF

CDR3 length: 16
V gene: TRBV28
D gene: TRBD1
CDR3 protein: CASSSNGQGAGQPQHF

CDR3 length: 15
V gene: TRBV9
D gene: -
CDR3 protein: CASSVAGDSYNEQFF

CDR3 length: 16
V gene: TRBV2
D gene: TRBD1
CDR3 protein: CATGPRQGASGNTIYF

CDR3 length: 14
V gene: TRBV28
D gene: -
CDR3 protein: CASSFGGNGNTIYF